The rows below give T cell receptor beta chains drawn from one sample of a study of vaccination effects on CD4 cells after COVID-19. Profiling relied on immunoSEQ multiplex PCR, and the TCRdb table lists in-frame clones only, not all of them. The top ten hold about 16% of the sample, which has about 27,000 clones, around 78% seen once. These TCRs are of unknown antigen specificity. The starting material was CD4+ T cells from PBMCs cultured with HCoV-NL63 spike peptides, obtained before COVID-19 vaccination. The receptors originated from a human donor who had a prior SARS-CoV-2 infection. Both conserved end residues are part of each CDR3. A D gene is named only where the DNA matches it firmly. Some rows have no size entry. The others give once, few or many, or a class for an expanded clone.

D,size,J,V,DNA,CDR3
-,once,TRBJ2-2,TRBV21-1,TGTGCCAGCAGCGGGGAGACCCGGGACAGGTATAATAACACCGGGGAGCTGTTTTTT,CASSGETRDRYNNTGELFF
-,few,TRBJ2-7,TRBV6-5,TGTGCCAGCGGCCAGGGTATTCCCTACGAGCAGTACTTC,CASGQGIPYEQYF
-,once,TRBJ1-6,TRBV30,TGTGCCTGGAGCTCTGAACTTAATTCACCCCTCCACTTT,CAWSSELNSPLHF
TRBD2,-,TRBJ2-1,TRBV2,TGTGCCAGCATCCTTAGGCTAGCGGGGGATAAATACAATGAGCAGTTCTTC,CASILRLAGDKYNEQFF
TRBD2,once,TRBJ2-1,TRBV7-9,TGTGCCAGCAGCTTACTAGCGGGGGGGCGCAATGAGCAGTTCTTC,CASSLLAGGRNEQFF
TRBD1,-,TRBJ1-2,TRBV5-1,TGCGCCAGCAGCTTGGATTACGGGAACAGGGGCCGTTATGGCTACACCTTC,CASSLDYGNRGRYGYTF
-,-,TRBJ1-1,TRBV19,TGTGCCAGTACCGAATCGACAGGATGGAACACTGAAGCTTTCTTT,CASTESTGWNTEAFF
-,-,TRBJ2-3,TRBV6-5,TGTGCCAGCAAAAAGGGCGGGTTCACAGATACGCAGTATTTT,CASKKGGFTDTQYF
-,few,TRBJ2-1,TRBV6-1,TGTGCCAGCAGTGACGTGGGGTTGAGCTCCTACAATGAGCAGTTCTTC,CASSDVGLSSYNEQFF
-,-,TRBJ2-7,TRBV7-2,TGTGCCAGCAGCTTGGGTCGCGACTACGAGCAGTACTTC,CASSLGRDYEQYF
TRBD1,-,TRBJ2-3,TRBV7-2,TGTGCCAGCAGCTCCACTCTGGACAGGGGGGATACGCAGTATTTT,CASSSTLDRGDTQYF
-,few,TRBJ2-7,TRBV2,TGTGCCAGCAGCCCCTACCACGAGCAGTACTTC,CASSPYHEQYF
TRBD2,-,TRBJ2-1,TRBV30,TGTGCCTGGACTAGCGGGAGTCTGAACAATGAGCAGTTCTTC,CAWTSGSLNNEQFF
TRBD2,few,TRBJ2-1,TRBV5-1,TGCGCCAGCAGCTTGGTGGCGGGAGGGTACAATGAGCAGTTCTTC,CASSLVAGGYNEQFF
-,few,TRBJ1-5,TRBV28,TGTGCCATTCACCGTAGCAATCAGCCCCAGCATTTT,CAIHRSNQPQHF
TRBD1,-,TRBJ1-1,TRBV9,TGTGCCAGCAGCGTAGGACAGGGCACTGAAGCTTTCTTT,CASSVGQGTEAFF
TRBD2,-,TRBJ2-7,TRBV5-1,TGCGCCAGCAGCTTGTCTAGCGGGAGGGCCGGGGAGCAGTACTTC,CASSLSSGRAGEQYF
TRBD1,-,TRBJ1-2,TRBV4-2,TGTGCCAGCAGCCTTGGGGACAGGGTCGGAGGCTACACCTTC,CASSLGDRVGGYTF
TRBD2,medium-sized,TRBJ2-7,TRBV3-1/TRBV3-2,TGTGCCAGCAGCCTCGCCCCTAGCGGGGGGTACGAGCAGTACTTC,CASSLAPSGGYEQYF
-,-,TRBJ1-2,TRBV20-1,TGCAGTGCTAGACGCCGGGGCGGCTACACCTTC,CSARRRGGYTF
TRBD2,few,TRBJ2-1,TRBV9,TGTGCCAGCAGCCCTCGGCTAGCGGGAGGTCATTCCTACAATGAGCAGTTCTTC,CASSPRLAGGHSYNEQFF
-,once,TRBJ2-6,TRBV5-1,TGCGCCAGCAGCCTACAGGTTACTGGGGCCAACGTCCTGACTTTC,CASSLQVTGANVLTF
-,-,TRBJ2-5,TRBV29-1,TGCAGCGCGGGGGCCCCGCTTCAAGAGACCCAGTACTTC,CSAGAPLQETQYF
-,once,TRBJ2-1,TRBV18,TGTGCCAGCAGTGTCTATCAGGGGATGGGGAATGAGCAGTTCTTC,CASSVYQGMGNEQFF
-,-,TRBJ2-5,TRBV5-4,TGTGCCAGCAGCATCCGAGGGGTTGGTGAGACCCAGTACTTC,CASSIRGVGETQYF
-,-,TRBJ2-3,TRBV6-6,TGTGCCAGCCGTTCTGGGGGCACAGATACGCAGTATTTT,CASRSGGTDTQYF
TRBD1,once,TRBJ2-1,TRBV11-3,TGTGCCAGCAGCTTATTCGGACAGGGGGATGAGCAGTTCTTC,CASSLFGQGDEQFF
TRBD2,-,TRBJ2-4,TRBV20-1,TGCAGTGCTGGACTAGCGCACATTCAGTACTTC,CSAGLAHIQYF
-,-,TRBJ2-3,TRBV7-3,TGTGCCAGCAGCCCCGCGCCGGGTACGCAGTATTTT,CASSPAPGTQYF
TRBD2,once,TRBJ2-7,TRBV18,TGTGCCAGCTCACCGGTAGGACTAGGTTTTTACGAGCAGTACTTC,CASSPVGLGFYEQYF
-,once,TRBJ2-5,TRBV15,TGTGCCACCAGCAGGTCCAGTCAAGAGACCCAGTACTTC,CATSRSSQETQYF
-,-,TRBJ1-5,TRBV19,TGTGCCAGTGAACGGGGCGGAAGGAGCAATCAGCCCCAGCATTTT,CASERGGRSNQPQHF
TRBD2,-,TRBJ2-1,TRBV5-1,TGCGCCAGCAGCTTAGGTTCGGGGGGGGCCTCCTACAATGAGCAGTTCTTC,CASSLGSGGASYNEQFF
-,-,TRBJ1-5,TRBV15,TGTGCCACCAGCAGGGGAACCCGCAATCAGCCCCAGCATTTT,CATSRGTRNQPQHF
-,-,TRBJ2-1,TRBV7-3,TGTGCCAGCAGCTTAAAGTCTTGGGTTGAGCGCTACAATGAGCAGTTCTTC,CASSLKSWVERYNEQFF
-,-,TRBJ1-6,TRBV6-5,TGTGCCAGCAGCGTGGGCAGGCCGGATAATTCACCCCTCCACTTT,CASSVGRPDNSPLHF
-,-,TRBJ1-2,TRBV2,TGTGCCAGCAAGGAATATTATGGCTACACCTTC,CASKEYYGYTF
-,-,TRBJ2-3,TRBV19,TGTGCCAGTAGTTCGGGACATAACGAGGCAGATACGCAGTATTTT,CASSSGHNEADTQYF
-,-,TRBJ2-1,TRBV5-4,TGTGCCAGCAGCAGCTTGGAGGCAATCATGAACTCCTACAATGAGCAGTTCTTC,CASSSLEAIMNSYNEQFF
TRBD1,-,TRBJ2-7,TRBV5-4,TGTGCCAGCAGCAGGGACAGACTCAACGGCGAGCAGTACTTC,CASSRDRLNGEQYF
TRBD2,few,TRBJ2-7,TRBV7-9,TGTGCCAGCAGCTTAGACGGGACTAGCGACAACTACGAGCAGTACTTC,CASSLDGTSDNYEQYF
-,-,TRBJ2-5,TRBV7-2,TGTGCCAGCAGCTTAGCGGGAGTAGTAGAGACCCAGTACTTC,CASSLAGVVETQYF
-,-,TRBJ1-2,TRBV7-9,TGTGCCAGCAGCTTATTCGCAGTCCCCTATCGCTACACCTTC,CASSLFAVPYRYTF
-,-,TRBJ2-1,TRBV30,TGTGCCTGGAGTGTCCCCAGCTCCTACAATGAGCAGTTCTTC,CAWSVPSSYNEQFF
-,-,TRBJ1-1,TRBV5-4,TGTGCCAGCAGCTTGGTCCAGGGCGGTTTAACGGAAGCTTTCTTT,CASSLVQGGLTEAFF